This TCR beta chain was profiled in a study of high-grade serous ovarian cancer treatment subgroups. Turning to the study itself: Each sample yielded on average around 7,000 unique TCR beta rearrangements from approximately 15,000 reads. The study, taken as a whole, reports: Repertoire similarity ranged about 0.11 to 0.8 between tumors of one patient. Spatial context was lost because tumors were sequenced in bulk. Repertoire analysis covered CDR3 alone, not CDR1 or CDR2.

Produced via immunoSEQ multiplex PCR; TCRdb's table is partial and in-frame only. Of 7,000 or so clones detected, roughly 78% appear once; the ten largest clones hold 6.7%. The tumor samples were collected prior to definitive surgery or chemotherapy. Comments on this clone: Its antigen is currently unknown.

Looked up from germline, CDR1 is ENHRY and CDR2 is SYGVKD. CDR3 length equals 15 residues. V was clipped by 5 bases and J by 7 bases, with 21 bases between them. The sample was tumor tissue. This chain uses TRBV10-3 with TRBJ2-7; perhaps TRBD2 as D (6 bases). The receptor comes from a human donor with high-grade serous ovarian cancer. The CDR3 protein is CAISIKPGELGEQYF. CDR3 bases: TGTGCCATCAGTATAAAGCCGGGGGAACTGGGAGAGCAGTACTTC.